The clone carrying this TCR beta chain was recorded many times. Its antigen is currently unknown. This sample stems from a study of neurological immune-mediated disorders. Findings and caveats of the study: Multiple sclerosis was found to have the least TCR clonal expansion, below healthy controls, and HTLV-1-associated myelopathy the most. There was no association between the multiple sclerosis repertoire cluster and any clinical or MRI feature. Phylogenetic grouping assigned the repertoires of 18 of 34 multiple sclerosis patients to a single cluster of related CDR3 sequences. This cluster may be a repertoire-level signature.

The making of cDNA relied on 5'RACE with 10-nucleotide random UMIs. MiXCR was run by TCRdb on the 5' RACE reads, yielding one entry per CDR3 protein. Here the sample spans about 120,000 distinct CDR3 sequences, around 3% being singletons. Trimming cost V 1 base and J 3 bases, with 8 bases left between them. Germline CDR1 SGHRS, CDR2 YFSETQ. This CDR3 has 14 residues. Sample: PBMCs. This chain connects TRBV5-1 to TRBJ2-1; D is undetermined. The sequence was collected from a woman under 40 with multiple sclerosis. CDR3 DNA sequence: TGCGCCAGCAGCTTGATAGGCCGCTACAATGAGCAGTTCTTC. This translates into CASSLIGRYNEQFF. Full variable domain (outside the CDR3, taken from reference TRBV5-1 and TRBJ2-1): KAGVTQTPRYLIKTRGQQVTLSCSPISGHRSVSWYQQTPGQGLQFLFEYFSETQRNKGNFPGRFSGRQFSNSRSEMNVSTLELGDSALYLCASSLIGRYNEQFFGPGTRLTVL.